These T cell receptor beta chains were read from a single sample in a study of blood T cell repertoires in COVID-19. Libraries were prepared by immunoSEQ multiplex PCR; TCRdb keeps only in-frame clonotypes and omits some of them. The table has around 160,000 clones, approximately 91% seen once. Source material: peripheral blood. The receptors shown here come from a man aged 18-30 years with acute or convalescent COVID-19. CDR3s include the opening cysteine and the closing phenylalanine or tryptophan. The D gene is left open where the match is weak. Rows give clone size only sometimes, using once, few, many, or a class for an expanded clone.

D gene: TRBD1
clone size: -
V gene: TRBV30
J gene: TRBJ1-3
CDR3 DNA: TGTGCCTGGAGTGTTCAGGGGGCAAGCTCTGGAAACACCATATATTTT
CDR3 protein: CAWSVQGASSGNTIYF

D gene: -
clone size: -
V gene: TRBV28
J gene: TRBJ2-4
CDR3 DNA: TGTGCCAGCAGTCCCCCTGGGGGCCCGCTAAATCAGTACTTC
CDR3 protein: CASSPPGGPLNQYF

D gene: TRBD2
clone size: -
V gene: TRBV29-1
J gene: TRBJ2-1
CDR3 DNA: TGCAGCGTTGAACCGAGGCTCGCGGGAGGAGGGTTCAATGAGCAGTTCTTC
CDR3 protein: CSVEPRLAGGGFNEQFF

D gene: -
clone size: -
V gene: TRBV19
J gene: TRBJ1-5
CDR3 DNA: TGTGCCAGTAGTATAGTATATGAGGGGGGCAATCAGCCCCAGCATTTT
CDR3 protein: CASSIVYEGGNQPQHF

D gene: -
clone size: -
V gene: TRBV19
J gene: TRBJ1-1
CDR3 DNA: TGTGCCAGTAGTATGGGCAGGGCTACTAAGGACACTGAAGCTTTCTTT
CDR3 protein: CASSMGRATKDTEAFF

D gene: -
clone size: -
V gene: TRBV24-1
J gene: TRBJ1-2
CDR3 DNA: TGTGCCACCGGAGACAGCCGGGCGAGTGGCTACACCTTC
CDR3 protein: CATGDSRASGYTF

D gene: TRBD2
clone size: -
V gene: TRBV30
J gene: TRBJ2-7
CDR3 DNA: TGTGCCTGGGGACCGGGGGGACGTTCGTACGAGCAGTACTTC
CDR3 protein: CAWGPGGRSYEQYF

D gene: TRBD1
clone size: -
V gene: TRBV5-1
J gene: TRBJ2-7
CDR3 DNA: TGCGCCAGCGGACCCGACAGGGGTGCCTACGAGCAGTACTTC
CDR3 protein: CASGPDRGAYEQYF

D gene: -
clone size: -
V gene: TRBV5-1
J gene: TRBJ2-7
CDR3 DNA: TGCGCCAGCAGCTTGGGGGCCCCCTACGAGCAGTACTTC
CDR3 protein: CASSLGAPYEQYF

D gene: -
clone size: -
V gene: TRBV2
J gene: TRBJ2-2
CDR3 DNA: TGTGCCAGCATGGACAGCTACGCGAACACCGGGGAGCTGTTTTTT
CDR3 protein: CASMDSYANTGELFF

D gene: TRBD1
clone size: -
V gene: TRBV13
J gene: TRBJ2-2
CDR3 DNA: TGTGCCAGCAGCTTAGGACAGGGGGCAACCGGGGAGCTGTTTTTT
CDR3 protein: CASSLGQGATGELFF

D gene: TRBD1
clone size: -
V gene: TRBV7-9
J gene: TRBJ1-3
CDR3 DNA: TGTGCCAGCAGTGCCCAAGGACAGGCTGGAAACACCATATATTTT
CDR3 protein: CASSAQGQAGNTIYF

D gene: -
clone size: -
V gene: TRBV10-3
J gene: TRBJ1-1
CDR3 DNA: TGTGCCATCAGTATGACAGAGAACACTGAAGCTTTCTTT
CDR3 protein: CAISMTENTEAFF

D gene: TRBD1
clone size: -
V gene: TRBV2
J gene: TRBJ1-1
CDR3 DNA: TGTGCCAGCAGTGAAGCCGAGGGGGCTGGCACTGAAGCTTTCTTT
CDR3 protein: CASSEAEGAGTEAFF

D gene: TRBD2
clone size: -
V gene: TRBV2
J gene: TRBJ2-5
CDR3 DNA: TGTGCCAGCAGTGTAGAGCGGGGGTGGGAAGAGACCCAGTACTTC
CDR3 protein: CASSVERGWEETQYF

D gene: -
clone size: few
V gene: TRBV9
J gene: TRBJ1-1
CDR3 DNA: TGTGCCAGCAGCGAGACAGATTTCCTGAACACTGAAGCTTTCTTT
CDR3 protein: CASSETDFLNTEAFF

D gene: -
clone size: -
V gene: TRBV30
J gene: TRBJ1-2
CDR3 DNA: TGTGCCTGGAGACAGTCACTCTATGGCTACACCTTC
CDR3 protein: CAWRQSLYGYTF

D gene: TRBD1
clone size: -
V gene: TRBV2
J gene: TRBJ1-5
CDR3 DNA: TGTGCCAGCAAGTCTTCGGACAGGGGGTTGCAGCCCCAGCATTTT
CDR3 protein: CASKSSDRGLQPQHF

D gene: -
clone size: -
V gene: TRBV3-1/TRBV3-2
J gene: TRBJ1-3
CDR3 DNA: TGTGCCAGCACCGACTGGGGAAACACCATATATTTT
CDR3 protein: CASTDWGNTIYF

D gene: -
clone size: once
V gene: TRBV24-1
J gene: TRBJ1-5
CDR3 DNA: TGTGCCACCAGTGACCTCAATCAGCCCCAGCATTTT
CDR3 protein: CATSDLNQPQHF

D gene: -
clone size: once
V gene: TRBV5-6
J gene: TRBJ1-5
CDR3 DNA: TGTGCCAGCAGCTCGCTACGTAGCAATCAGCCCCAGCATTTT
CDR3 protein: CASSSLRSNQPQHF

D gene: -
clone size: -
V gene: TRBV11-3
J gene: TRBJ1-3
CDR3 DNA: TGTGCCAGCAGCTCTGAGGGAAACACCATATATTTT
CDR3 protein: CASSSEGNTIYF

D gene: TRBD2
clone size: -
V gene: TRBV7-8
J gene: TRBJ2-5
CDR3 DNA: TGTGCCAGCAGCCCCCGGAGGGGCCGGGGGGGAAAAGAGACCCAGTACTTC
CDR3 protein: CASSPRRGRGGKETQYF

D gene: TRBD1
clone size: once
V gene: TRBV6-5
J gene: TRBJ1-4
CDR3 DNA: TGTGCCAGCAGTAGGACAGGGGGGGGTGAAAAACTGTTTTTT
CDR3 protein: CASSRTGGGEKLFF

D gene: TRBD1
clone size: -
V gene: TRBV30
J gene: TRBJ1-3
CDR3 DNA: TGTGCCTGGAGTGTCCAGGGGGCATCCTCCGGAAACACCATATATTTT
CDR3 protein: CAWSVQGASSGNTIYF

D gene: -
clone size: -
V gene: TRBV6-6
J gene: TRBJ1-3
CDR3 DNA: TGTGCCAGCAACGCCGGGACTGATACTTCTGGAAACACCATATATTTT
CDR3 protein: CASNAGTDTSGNTIYF

D gene: -
clone size: -
V gene: TRBV5-1
J gene: TRBJ2-2
CDR3 DNA: TGCGCCAGCAGCCCCCAAAACACCGGGGAGCTGTTTTTT
CDR3 protein: CASSPQNTGELFF

D gene: TRBD1
clone size: -
V gene: TRBV19
J gene: TRBJ1-2
CDR3 DNA: TGTGCCAGTTCGCGGGACAGAGGTGACTACACCTTC
CDR3 protein: CASSRDRGDYTF

D gene: -
clone size: -
V gene: TRBV2
J gene: TRBJ1-3
CDR3 DNA: TGTGCCAGCAGTGAACTCTCTGGAAACACCATATATTTT
CDR3 protein: CASSELSGNTIYF